This T cell receptor beta chain stems from a study of control samples from healthy donors and cancer patients. Germline loops: CDR1 MDHEN, CDR2 SYDVKM. The CDR3 is 14 amino acids. V dropped 3 bases and J dropped 4 bases, with 11 bases sitting between them. Sequencing used immunoSEQ multiplex PCR; TCRdb keeps in-frame clones, though not all of them. This table holds about 140,000 clones, under 95% found once. The chain has TRBV28 and TRBJ2-3, with a weak D call TRBD1 (6 bases). The receptor was derived from a man aged 40-50 years in good health. The specimen sequenced was blood. The CDR3, as DNA: TGTGCCAGCAGTTTTCGGTCAGGGGCAGATACGCAGTATTTT. Its translation is CASSFRSGADTQYF. Complete variable domain (other parts from reference TRBV28 and TRBJ2-3): DVKVTQSSRYLVKRTGEKVFLECVQDMDHENMFWYRQDPGLGLRLIYFSYDVKMKEKGDIPEGYSVSREKKERFSLILESASTNQTSMYLCASSFRSGADTQYFGPGTRLTVL.